Listed below are T cell receptor beta chains from one sample, sequenced in a study of T cell responses to AZD1222 COVID-19 vaccine. The data were produced by immunoSEQ multiplex PCR, yet TCRdb's version contains in-frame clones alone and is incomplete. The sample shows approximately 170,000 clones, more than 85% of them seen only once. Sample: peripheral blood, taken on day 0 of AZD1222 vaccination. The source of these receptors is an adult in good health. Both conserved end residues are part of each CDR3. A D gene is named only where the DNA matches it firmly. Only part of the rows carry a size: once, few, many, or a class if the clone is expanded.

TRBJ1-2	once	TRBV10-2	NA	TGCGCCAGCAGTGAGTCGCCAGACCACTATGGCTACACCTTC	CASSESPDHYGYTF
TRBJ2-1	NA	TRBV2	NA	TGTGCCAGCAGTGGTTCCCTCGGTGCGGACAGCCGGACCTCCTACAATGAGCAGTTCTTC	CASSGSLGADSRTSYNEQFF
TRBJ2-1	NA	TRBV3-1/TRBV3-2	NA	TGTGCCAGCAGCCAAGCCCAGGGGGAGGGGGCTAGGTCCTACAATGAGCAGTTCTTC	CASSQAQGEGARSYNEQFF
TRBJ1-3	NA	TRBV6-5	NA	TGTGCCAGCAGTCCCCATGGAGCGGGAGGAAACACCATATATTTT	CASSPHGAGGNTIYF
TRBJ1-3	NA	TRBV15	NA	TGTGCCACCAGCAGAGAAGGGGCAGGGCGTCCTAAGAGCTTATATTTT	CATSREGAGRPKSLYF
TRBJ1-3	once	TRBV29-1	NA	TGCAGCGTTGCATCCGGGGTCGGGGATGGAAACACCATATATTTT	CSVASGVGDGNTIYF
TRBJ2-6	NA	TRBV2	NA	TGTGCCAGCAGGGGGTTTGGGGCCAACGTCCTGACTTTC	CASRGFGANVLTF
TRBJ2-7	NA	TRBV18	NA	TGTGCCAGCTCACCAGGGTACAACTTCTACGAGCAGTACTTC	CASSPGYNFYEQYF
TRBJ2-7	NA	TRBV5-1	NA	TGCGCCAGCAGTTCTTGGCACCGGTCCTCGGAGCAGTACTTC	CASSSWHRSSEQYF
TRBJ2-7	NA	TRBV7-9	NA	TGTGCCAGCAGCTTAGCGGGCAGGGTCCACGAGCAGTACTTC	CASSLAGRVHEQYF
TRBJ2-7	NA	TRBV27	NA	TGTGCCAGCAGTAGTAGCGTCGAGCAGTACTTC	CASSSSVEQYF
TRBJ1-4	NA	TRBV28	NA	TGTGCCAGCAGTTCCGACGGGTATGCAACTAATGAAAAACTGTTTTTT	CASSSDGYATNEKLFF
TRBJ2-7	once	TRBV28	NA	TGTGCCAGCAGTTTGGGGTCCTACGAGCAGTACTTC	CASSLGSYEQYF
TRBJ1-4	NA	TRBV2	NA	TGTGCCAGCAGATTCGACAAAAATGAAAAACTGTTTTTT	CASRFDKNEKLFF
TRBJ2-5	NA	TRBV5-1	NA	TGCGCCAGCGAGAGCCCCGGGGGCGGAGAGACCCAGTACTTC	CASESPGGGETQYF
TRBJ1-1	NA	TRBV28	NA	TGTGCCAGCATTAGGGGGAACACTGAAGCTTTCTTT	CASIRGNTEAFF
TRBJ2-5	NA	TRBV7-8	NA	TGTGCCAGCAGCCTGTACCAAGAGACCCAGTACTTC	CASSLYQETQYF
TRBJ2-7	NA	TRBV12-5	TRBD2	TGTGCTAGTGGTTTGAGTCTAGCGGGACCGTACTACGAGCAGTACTTC	CASGLSLAGPYYEQYF
TRBJ2-1	NA	TRBV15	NA	TGTGCCACCAGCAGAAACTTGGGCTCCTACAATGAGCAGTTCTTC	CATSRNLGSYNEQFF
TRBJ2-7	NA	TRBV7-6	TRBD2	TGTGCCAGCAGCTCTCGGGGTAGCGGGATTTACGAGCAGTACTTC	CASSSRGSGIYEQYF
TRBJ2-1	NA	TRBV7-9	TRBD2	TGTGCCAGCATCCAAAACGGACTAGCGGGCTCCTACAATGAGCAGTTCTTC	CASIQNGLAGSYNEQFF
TRBJ1-5	NA	TRBV27	TRBD1	TGTGCCAGCAGGGACGGACGGACAGGGAGTAACCAGCCCCAGCATTTT	CASRDGRTGSNQPQHF
TRBJ2-5	once	TRBV10-2	TRBD2	TGCGCCAGCAGCCCGGGACTAGCGGGAGTCGGAGAGACCCAGTACTTC	CASSPGLAGVGETQYF
TRBJ1-4	NA	TRBV4-1	NA	TGCGCCGCCAGAGGCCAGGAGATATCGCCGGAAAAACTGTTTTTT	CAARGQEISPEKLFF
TRBJ1-6	once	TRBV10-3	NA	TGTGCCATCCTAAGTGAATGGAGCTCCTATAATTCACCCCTCCACTTT	CAILSEWSSYNSPLHF
TRBJ1-1	NA	TRBV28	NA	TGTGCCAGCAGTTTCGAGGATCTTGTAACTGAAGCTTTCTTT	CASSFEDLVTEAFF
TRBJ1-2	NA	TRBV3-1/TRBV3-2	NA	TGTGCCAGCAGCCAAGTCACGGGGGTAAGGGGCTACACCTTC	CASSQVTGVRGYTF
TRBJ1-5	NA	TRBV27	TRBD1	TGTGCCAGCAGTTCCACCGACAGGGGCCACGGTTGGGATCAGCCCCAGCATTTT	CASSSTDRGHGWDQPQHF
TRBJ2-3	NA	TRBV7-9	NA	TGTGCCAGCAGCGCCCGGTCGGATACGCAGTATTTT	CASSARSDTQYF
TRBJ1-2	few	TRBV14	NA	TGTGCCAGCTCACAATCGGGGAACTATGGCTACACCTTC	CASSQSGNYGYTF
TRBJ2-5	once	TRBV24-1	TRBD1	TGTGCCACCAGTGATTTAGGGACAGCGGCCCAAGAGACCCAGTACTTC	CATSDLGTAAQETQYF
TRBJ2-7	NA	TRBV5-1	NA	TGCGCCAGCAGCTTGATTAGCGGCTCCTACGAGCAGTACTTC	CASSLISGSYEQYF
TRBJ1-4	NA	TRBV19	NA	TGTGCCAGTAGCAGACGTTTGCCTCCTAATGAAAAACTGTTTTTT	CASSRRLPPNEKLFF
TRBJ1-4	once	TRBV28	TRBD1	TGTGCCAGCAGTTTAGGACAGGCCGGCGAAAAACTGTTTTTT	CASSLGQAGEKLFF
TRBJ2-1	NA	TRBV5-5	NA	TGTGCCAGCAGCTTTCGTACTCACCCGGGCGGTGAGCAGTTCTTC	CASSFRTHPGGEQFF
TRBJ1-2	NA	TRBV23-1	NA	TGCGCCAGCAGTCAACCCTCCGACACCGACTTTACCTATGGCTACACCTTC	CASSQPSDTDFTYGYTF
TRBJ1-3	NA	TRBV6-5	NA	TGTGCCAGCAGCCGGACAGCCTCTGGAAACACCATATATTTT	CASSRTASGNTIYF
TRBJ2-7	NA	TRBV11-1	NA	TGTGCCAGCAGCTTAGCGGTCACCTCCTACGAGCAGTACTTC	CASSLAVTSYEQYF
TRBJ2-1	NA	TRBV7-2	TRBD2	TGTGCCAGCAGCTTAGGCGCTAGCGGGAACGATGAGCAGTTCTTC	CASSLGASGNDEQFF
TRBJ1-3	few	TRBV18	NA	TGTGCCAGCTCACCGGCGGGTCCAGTGCCGGGAAACACCATATATTTT	CASSPAGPVPGNTIYF
TRBJ1-6	NA	TRBV19	TRBD1	TGTGCCAGTAGTTGGGGACAGGGGGCAGGCTCCTATAATTCACCCCTCCACTTT	CASSWGQGAGSYNSPLHF
TRBJ2-7	NA	TRBV5-1	TRBD2	TGCGCCAGCAGCGTGGGGACTAGCGGACCCTACGAGCAGTACTTC	CASSVGTSGPYEQYF
TRBJ2-3	NA	TRBV19	TRBD2	TGTGCCAGTAGTATTAGGACTAGCGACACAGATACGCAGTATTTT	CASSIRTSDTDTQYF
TRBJ1-6	NA	TRBV10-1	TRBD1	TGCCCCACCACACAACCCATATACGCGACAGGGCTGCCTTGGGCACCCCTCCACTTT	CPTTQPIYATGLPWAPLHF
TRBJ1-2	NA	TRBV11-2	TRBD1	TGTGCCAGCAGCTTAGCGGGACAGGGTAACTATGGCTACACCTTC	CASSLAGQGNYGYTF
TRBJ2-1	few	TRBV7-3	TRBD2	TGTGCCAGCAGCCGACTAGCGGGACGCAATGAGCAGTTCTTC	CASSRLAGRNEQFF
TRBJ1-6	NA	TRBV6-2/TRBV6-3	TRBD1	TGTGCCAGCAGTTACCAGACAGGGGTGAGGTCACCCCTCCACTTT	CASSYQTGVRSPLHF
TRBJ2-7	NA	TRBV21-1	NA	TGTGCCAGCACCCCGACAGGGAGCTACGAGCAGTACTTC	CASTPTGSYEQYF
TRBJ2-7	NA	TRBV6-5	NA	TGTGCCAGCAGCCCAGACTTAAGGTCCTACGAGCAGTACTTC	CASSPDLRSYEQYF